These 11 T cell receptor beta chains originate from one sample sequenced in a study of T-cell reconstitution after alpha-beta-depleted transplantation in children. Unique molecular identifiers were used in preparing the TCRbeta library. TCRdb recomputed calls from the PCR reads with MiXCR, one row per CDR3 protein. The table records 98,000 or so distinct CDR3 sequences, almost 6.5% of them present only once. The sequences come from PBMCs, mostly from graft donor cells, collected 360 days after TCRalphabeta/CD19-depleted stem cell transplant. The receptors were gathered from a male patient between 2 and 10 years old who had a stem cell transplant for acute lymphoblastic leukemia, so the T cells may come from the graft donor.

The chain links TRBV5-8 to TRBJ2-5; TRBD1 matches 7 bases. The V gene end was trimmed by 3 bases and the J gene end by 5 bases; junction bases not matched to a gene: 7. Germline CDR1 SGHTS, CDR2 YDEGEE. The CDR3 is made up of 14 amino acids. The CDR3 loop is CASSYSGGWETQYF. The CDR3 nucleotides read TGTGCCAGCAGCTATTCAGGGGGATGGGAGACCCAGTACTTC.

This clonotype occurred a few times. This chain uses TRBV20-1 with TRBJ1-5; TRBD1 is a possible D gene (5 bases). Germline loops: CDR1 DFQATT, CDR2 SNEGSKA (reference sequence). V was clipped by 6 bases and J by 4 bases, with 16 bases between them. The CDR3 totals 14 residues. CDR3 loop: CSASKTGENQPQHF. The CDR3 DNA sequence: TGCAGTGCATCTAAGACGGGGGAGAATCAGCCCCAGCATTTT.

This clonotype was detected a few times. The gene calls are TRBV5-5 and TRBJ2-7; 7 nucleotides agree with TRBD1. Looked up from germline, CDR1 is SGHKS and CDR2 is YYEKEE (reference sequence). Losses at the gene ends were 2 bases for V and 4 bases for J; bases not matched to a gene: 6. The CDR3 runs 14 residues. CDR3 region: CASSLVTGIYEQYF. The CDR3 nucleotides read TGTGCCAGCAGCTTAGTGACAGGGATATACGAGCAGTACTTC.

The V and J genes are TRBV27 and TRBJ2-7, with D hard to call. Germline V gene sequence: CDR1 MNHEY, CDR2 SMNVEV (reference sequence). The CDR3 is made up of 15 amino acids. Deletions cut 2 bases from V and 0 bases from J, with 11 bases between. The CDR3 DNA follows: TGTGCCAGCAGTTTAGCGGCCCAGAGCTCCTACGAGCAGTACTTC. It codes for CASSLAAQSSYEQYF.

As for this clonotype: A much larger clone differs by one base, so this may be a read error. The chain employs TRBV29-1 and TRBJ2-7; D is uncertain. This CDR3 is built from 11 residues. The germline V gene has CDR1 SQVTM and CDR2 ANQGSEA. This CDR3 is CRVELGREQYF. In nucleotides, the CDR3 is TGCAGAGTTGAACTTGGACGAGAGCAGTACTTC.

This clonotype was found a few times. The chain combines TRBV27 with TRBJ2-3; D gene ambiguous. Germline V gene lookup returns CDR1 MNHEY and CDR2 SMNVEV (reference sequence). The CDR3 contains 17 residues. V was trimmed by 2 bases and J by 0 bases, leaving 15 bases between them. CDR3 amino acids: CASSLLSLPTSTDTQYF. DNA for the CDR3: TGTGCCAGCAGTTTACTCTCCCTCCCGACTAGCACAGATACGCAGTATTTT.

This clonotype was seen at least ten times. The chain uses TRBV7-2 and TRBJ2-7, with 7 bases lining up with TRBD2. J gave up 0 bases and V 5 bases, and 7 bases lay outside the gene matches. The CDR3 extends over 15 amino acids. From germline, CDR1 is SGHTA and CDR2 FQGNSA. The DNA of the CDR3 is TGTGCCAGCAGCAGCAGCGGGGCCCTCTCCTACGAGCAGTACTTC. Protein product: CASSSSGALSYEQYF.

In its sample, this clonotype was seen many times. J is TRBJ1-2 and V is TRBV9; D unresolved. CDR3 length: 16 amino acids. In germline, CDR1 is SGDLS, CDR2 YYNGEE. The V end lost 0 bases, the J end lost 4 bases, and 16 bases lay between the germline ends. The CDR3 loop reads CASSVAPRSRSYGYTF. In nucleotides, the CDR3 is TGTGCCAGCAGCGTAGCCCCCCGGTCTCGGAGCTATGGCTACACCTTC.

This clonotype showed up many times. The rearrangement uses TRBV12-3 or TRBV12-4 and TRBJ2-5; 9 bases are shared with TRBD1. Germline trimming cut 7 bases from V and 6 bases from J; bases unmatched to any gene: 9. The CDR3 totals 14 residues. The CDR3 is CASTGDREGKTQYF. The CDR3 bases are TGTGCCAGCACCGGGGACAGGGAGGGAAAGACCCAGTACTTC.

The rearrangement links TRBV5-1 to TRBJ2-3; either TRBD1 or TRBD2 may fit D (5 bases each). The CDR3 has 14 residues. With 5 bases removed from V and 0 bases from J, the gap between germline ends came to 10 bases. Germline values: CDR1 SGHRS, CDR2 YFSETQ. CDR3 coding DNA: TGCGCCAGCAGGGGGACGTCTAGCACAGATACGCAGTATTTT. This encodes CASRGTSSTDTQYF.

This clonotype was detected a few times. The rearrangement uses TRBV7-2 and TRBJ2-5, with TRBD1 matching 7 bases. This CDR3 has 14 amino acids. Germline V CDR1 and CDR2: SGHTA, FQGNSA. V trimming: 10 bases; J trimming: 2 bases; junction bases outside the gene matches: 10. The CDR3 DNA is TGTGCCACGGCGAAGGGGGCGGTTCAAGAGACCCAGTACTTC. Its translation: CATAKGAVQETQYF.